Listed here are 6 T cell receptor beta chains from one sample, sequenced in a study of T-cell reconstitution after alpha-beta-depleted transplantation in children. Researchers prepared the TCRbeta library using unique molecular identifiers, the study reports. MiXCR was run by TCRdb on the PCR reads, yielding one entry per CDR3 protein. The sample contains about 300,000 distinct CDR3 sequences, 10% of which appear only once. The source material was PBMCs, sampled before TCRalphabeta/CD19-depleted stem cell transplant. The origin of the receptors is a boy less than two years old with acute myeloid leukemia, due to receive a stem cell transplant.

This clonotype was detected many times. The chain combines TRBV7-8 with TRBJ2-1, with 12 bases fitting TRBD2. The CDR3 length is 15 residues. V lost 8 bases, J lost 7 bases, and 9 bases stayed unmatched. The germline CDR1 and CDR2 sequences are SGHVS and FQNEAQ. This chain's CDR3 is CASETKGLAGNEQFF. The CDR3 DNA reads as TGTGCCAGCGAAACCAAGGGACTAGCGGGTAATGAGCAGTTCTTC.

The table lists this clonotype with many counts. The J gene is TRBJ2-1, the V gene TRBV28; TRBD1 matches 9 bases. With 1 base clipped from V and 4 bases from J, the junction kept 8 bases outside the gene matches. The V gene's germline CDR1 is MDHEN and CDR2 SYDVKM. The CDR3 is 17 residues long. CDR3 amino acids: CASSLYFRDRAYNEQFF. CDR3 nucleotide sequence: TGTGCCAGCAGTTTATACTTCCGGGACAGGGCTTACAATGAGCAGTTCTTC.

This clonotype was found many times. The gene calls are TRBV29-1 and TRBJ2-7; 10 bases are a match to TRBD2. This CDR3 is built from 14 residues. The junction had 11 bases not matched to a gene; V was cut back by 7 bases and J by 5 bases. The germline V gene encodes CDR1 SQVTM and CDR2 ANQGSEA. CDR3 region: CSAQILAGANEQYF. CDR3 DNA: TGCAGCGCTCAGATTCTAGCGGGAGCCAACGAGCAGTACTTC.

This clonotype has at least ten counts. The chain is built from TRBV7-2 and TRBJ1-4; tentatively, D is TRBD1 (6 bases). Trimming took off 5 bases at V and 8 bases at J, with 18 bases between the two ends. The CDR3 is 15 amino acids. Germline V gene sequence: CDR1 SGHTA, CDR2 FQGNSA. The CDR3 region has the DNA TGTGCCAGCAGCCCACAAACAGGGTCGGGGGAAAAACTGTTTTTT. This gives the protein CASSPQTGSGEKLFF.

In this sample, this clonotype turned up many times. The chain uses TRBV7-9 and TRBJ2-2, with 7 bases fitting TRBD1. J was trimmed by 6 bases and V by 5 bases; bases with no gene match: 6. Germline lookup yields CDR1 SEHNR and CDR2 FQNEAQ (reference sequence). This CDR3 spans 14 amino acids. The CDR3 bases are TGTGCCAGCAGCATTTTCCAGGGGGCCGGGGAGCTGTTTTTT. Translated: CASSIFQGAGELFF.

The sample holds a few counts of this clonotype. The DNA for the CDR3 is TGTGCCACCAACCAAGGGACAGATAGCAGCACCGGGGAGCTGTTTTTT. Amino acid sequence: CATNQGTDSSTGELFF. The chain carries TRBV24-1 and TRBJ2-2, with TRBD1 matching over 7 bases. The CDR3 sequence is 16 residues long. Germline lookup yields CDR1 KGHDR and CDR2 SFDVKD. The ends lost 8 bases at V and 4 bases at J; junction bases unmatched: 12.